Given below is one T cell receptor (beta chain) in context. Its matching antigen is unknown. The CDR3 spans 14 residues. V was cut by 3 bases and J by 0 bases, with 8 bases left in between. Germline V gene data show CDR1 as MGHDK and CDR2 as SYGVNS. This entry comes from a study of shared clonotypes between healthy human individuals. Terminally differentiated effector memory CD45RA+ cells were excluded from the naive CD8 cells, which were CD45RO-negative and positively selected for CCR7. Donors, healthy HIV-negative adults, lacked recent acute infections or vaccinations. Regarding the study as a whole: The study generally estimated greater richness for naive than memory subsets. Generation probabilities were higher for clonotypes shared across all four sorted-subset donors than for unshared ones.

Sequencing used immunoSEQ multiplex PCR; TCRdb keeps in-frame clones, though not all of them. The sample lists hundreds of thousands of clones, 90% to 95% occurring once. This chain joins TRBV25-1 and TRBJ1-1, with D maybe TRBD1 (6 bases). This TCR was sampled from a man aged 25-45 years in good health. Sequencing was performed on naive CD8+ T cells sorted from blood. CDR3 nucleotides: TGTGCCAGCAGTGACCAGGGGTTGAACACTGAAGCTTTCTTT. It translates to CASSDQGLNTEAFF.